Each of the 19 T cell receptor beta chains below was sequenced from the same sample in a study of T cells in Graves' hyperthyroidism and ophthalmopathy. Using RNA transcripts as the source, TCR beta CDR3 regions were amplified. HTBI primers were employed in a first-round RT-PCR of the TCR CDR3. TCRdb independently ran MiXCR on the multiplex PCR reads; one entry per CDR3 protein. The sample holds 640,000 or so distinct CDR3 sequences, 12% to 15% seen once. Sample: blood. Source of these receptors: a woman between 18 and 29 years old with Graves' ophthalmopathy.

This clonotype was counted a few times. The genes are TRBV11-3 and TRBJ2-7; possibly TRBD1 or TRBD2 for D (5 bases each). Trimming cost V 9 bases and J 2 bases, with 20 bases left between them. This CDR3 has 15 residues. The V gene's germline CDR1 is SGHNT and CDR2 YENEEA. The CDR3 bases are TGTGCCAGTAGTATGGGGTCCGGGACCGCCTACGAGCAGTACTTC. This codes for CASSMGSGTAYEQYF.

This clonotype was detected only a few times. The chain uses TRBV9 and TRBJ1-3; D is unclear. CDR1 and CDR2 from the germline V gene are SGDLS and YYNGEE. V gave up 3 bases and J gave up 0 bases, with 10 bases separating them. The CDR3 is made up of 15 amino acids. The CDR3 DNA reads TGTGCCAGCAGCGCTGCGGTGAGCTCTGGAAACACCATATATTTT. It translates to CASSAAVSSGNTIYF.

This clonotype was recorded many times. V and J are TRBV2 and TRBJ1-1; D gene uncertain. Germline-derived CDR1 and CDR2 are SNHLY and FYNNEI. This CDR3 comprises 16 residues. The V gene lost 3 bases and the J gene lost 0 bases, with 14 bases spanning the gap. CDR3 coding DNA: TGTGCCAGCAGTGATCAGGTGGACCGATTGAACACTGAAGCTTTCTTT. Residues: CASSDQVDRLNTEAFF.

Worth noting for this clonotype: Without the conserved terminal phenylalanine or tryptophan, this CDR3 likely stems from a read error. The rearrangement links TRBV12-3 or TRBV12-4 to TRBJ1-2; D is uncertain. The CDR3 has 15 residues. V shed 3 bases and J shed 0 bases, with 11 bases lying between them. The CDR3 nucleotides read TGTGCCAGCAGTTTGGTTGCAGCCTCTAACTATGGCTACACCCTC. Amino acid sequence: CASSLVAASNYGYTL.

There are many counts of this clonotype. The gene calls are TRBV3-1 and TRBJ1-4, with TRBD1 identical over 8 bases. Trimming at V came to 4 bases and at J to 8 bases, leaving 6 bases not matched to a gene. This CDR3 has 14 residues. The V gene's germline CDR1 is LGHDT and CDR2 YNNKEL (reference sequence). Here the CDR3 DNA reads TGTGCCAGCAGCCCCAGGGGGCAGTGGGAAAAACTGTTTTTT. The encoded protein is CASSPRGQWEKLFF.

The chain employs TRBV6-6 and TRBJ2-2, with 7 positions matching TRBD1. Germline V CDR1 and CDR2: MNHNY, SVGAGI (reference sequence). V lost 2 bases and J lost 3; bases outside the gene matches: 0. The CDR3 consists of 14 residues. In DNA form, the CDR3 reads TGTGCCAGCAGTTACGGGACAGACACCGGGGAGCTGTTTTTT. Protein: CASSYGTDTGELFF.

This clonotype came up many times. The CDR3 nucleotides are TGTGCCAGCAGCTCCGGGGGGGGCAATCAGCCCCAGCATTTT. Its protein product is CASSSGGGNQPQHF. The chain uses TRBV6-2 or TRBV6-3 and TRBJ1-5; the D gene is possibly TRBD1 (5 bases). The germline V gene has CDR1 MNHEY and CDR2 SVGEGT. The CDR3 extends over 14 amino acids. V was shortened by 6 bases and J by 2 bases, with 11 bases between the two germline ends.

This clonotype came up many times. The chain has TRBV2 and TRBJ2-3; TRBD2 is a possible D gene (6 bases). Germline V CDR1 and CDR2: SNHLY, FYNNEI. V was shortened by 8 bases and J by 2 bases, with 14 bases between the two germline ends. The CDR3 has 14 residues. The CDR3 region has the DNA TGTGCCAGCTCGTCGGAGGGTCTCACAGATACGCAGTATTTT. Translating it yields CASSSEGLTDTQYF.

The chain carries TRBV5-8 and TRBJ2-5, with 7 bases lining up with TRBD1. The CDR3 loop spans 15 amino acids. The V gene's germline CDR1 is SGHTS and CDR2 YDEGEE. Trimming cost V 4 bases and J 5 bases; bases outside gene matches: 11. In nucleotides, the CDR3 is TGTGCCAGCAGCCCCGGGGACAGAAAGGTCGAGACCCAGTACTTC. Translated, it gives CASSPGDRKVETQYF.

This clonotype was seen at least ten times. The V and J genes are TRBV5-4 and TRBJ2-7, with D possibly TRBD2 on 6 matching bases. Trimming stripped 4 bases from V and 2 bases from J, with 13 bases between. CDR3 length: 14 residues. The V gene's germline CDR1 is SGHNT and CDR2 YYREEE (reference sequence). This CDR3 reads CASSPGLTAYEQYF. In nucleotides, the CDR3 is TGTGCCAGCAGCCCGGGACTGACCGCCTACGAGCAGTACTTC.

V usage is TRBV28 and J usage is TRBJ1-6; maybe TRBD1 (6 bases). CDR3 length: 15 residues. The V and J ends lost 4 bases and 8 bases respectively, with 15 bases between them. CDR1 and CDR2 (germline): MDHEN, SYDVKM. For the CDR3, the DNA is TGTGCCAGCAGTTCCCGGGGGGCTCTGTATTCACCCCTCCACTTT. As protein: CASSSRGALYSPLHF.

The J gene is TRBJ2-2, the V gene TRBV12-3 or TRBV12-4, with D maybe TRBD1 (5 bases). Trimming removed 2 bases at V and 8 bases at J, with 12 bases between. This CDR3 is built from 14 residues. In DNA form, the CDR3 reads TGTGCCAGCAGTTTACGACAGAGTATTGGGGAGCTGTTTTTT. Translated, it gives CASSLRQSIGELFF.

Ten or more counts support this clonotype. V gene TRBV4-1 combines with J gene TRBJ2-7; D uncertain. Germline V gene data show CDR1 as MGHRA and CDR2 as YSYEKL. Trimming took 5 bases from V and 3 from J, leaving 11 bases between them. The length of the CDR3 is 13 residues. This chain's CDR3 is CASSARVGYEQYF. CDR3 coding DNA: TGCGCCAGCAGCGCAAGGGTCGGCTACGAGCAGTACTTC.

The V call is TRBV5-6, the J call TRBJ2-7; TRBD1 matches 7 bases. Losses at the gene ends were 6 bases for V and 1 base for J; bases not matched to a gene: 10. The CDR3 spans 15 residues. From germline, CDR1 is SGHDT and CDR2 YYEEEE. The CDR3 DNA reads as TGTGCCAGCACGGGACAGAATGGAAGGTCCTACGAGCAGTACTTC. Translated: CASTGQNGRSYEQYF.

This clonotype was recorded at least ten times. The rearrangement links TRBV27 to TRBJ2-1; D ambiguous. Germline V lookup: CDR1 MNHEY, CDR2 SMNVEV (reference sequence). The CDR3 length is 14 residues. Trimming took 5 bases from V and 7 from J, leaving 15 bases between them. CDR3 region: CASSIRDTQNEQFF. CDR3 DNA: TGTGCCAGCAGTATACGCGACACTCAAAATGAGCAGTTCTTC.

The CDR3 nucleotides read TGTGCCAGCAGTTTTCGGGGTAAAGGGGGATCCTACGAGCAGTACTTC. Amino acids: CASSFRGKGGSYEQYF. The chain couples TRBV12-3 or TRBV12-4 to TRBJ2-7, with D tentatively TRBD1 (6 bases). The V end lost 3 bases, the J end lost 1 base, and 16 bases lay between the germline ends. The CDR3 is 16 residues long.

There are a few counts of this clonotype. This chain uses TRBV10-3 with TRBJ2-1; D perhaps matches TRBD2 (5 bases). Germline V CDR1 and CDR2: ENHRY, SYGVKD. Trimming removed 4 bases at V and 9 bases at J, with 7 bases between. The CDR3 runs 11 residues. CDR3 sequence (DNA): TGTGCCATCAGTGTGGCGGGTGAGCAGTTCTTC. As protein: CAISVAGEQFF.

This clonotype appeared many times. The V and J genes are TRBV20-1 and TRBJ2-7; TRBD1 matches at 7 bases. In germline, CDR1 is DFQATT, CDR2 SNEGSKA (reference sequence). Trimming at V came to 5 bases and at J to 1 base, leaving 5 bases not matched to a gene. CDR3 length: 13 amino acids. The CDR3 sequence: CSASGQPSYEQYF. The CDR3 DNA sequence: TGCAGTGCTTCGGGACAGCCTTCCTACGAGCAGTACTTC.

This clonotype was picked up many times. The chain recombines TRBV2 with TRBJ1-2; TRBD1 is a possible D gene (5 bases). This CDR3 comprises 16 residues. Trimming stripped 3 bases from V and 2 bases from J, with 16 bases between. Germline V gives CDR1 SNHLY, CDR2 FYNNEI. The DNA for the CDR3 is TGTGCCAGCAGTGACCCGGGGCAGGGAGGGAACTATGGCTACACCTTC. This encodes CASSDPGQGGNYGYTF. Combining the CDR3 with reference TRBV2 and TRBJ1-2 gives the whole variable domain EPEVTQTPSHQVTQMGQEVILRCVPISNHLYFYWYRQILGQKVEFLVSFYNNEISEKSEIFDDQFSVERPDGSNFTLKIRSTKLEDSAMYFCASSDPGQGGNYGYTFGSGTRLTVV.